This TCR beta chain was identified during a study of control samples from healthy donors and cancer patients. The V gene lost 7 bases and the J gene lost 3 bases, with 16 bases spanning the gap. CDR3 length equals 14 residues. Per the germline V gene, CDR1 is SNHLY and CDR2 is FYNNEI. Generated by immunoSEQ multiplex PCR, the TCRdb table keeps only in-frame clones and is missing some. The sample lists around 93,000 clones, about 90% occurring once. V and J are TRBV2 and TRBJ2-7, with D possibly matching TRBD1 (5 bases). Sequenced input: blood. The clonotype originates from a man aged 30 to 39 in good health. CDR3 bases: TGTGCCAGCACCAATCGTCAGGGCTACTACGAGCAGTACTTC. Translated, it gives CASTNRQGYYEQYF.